This TCR beta chain was profiled in a study of blood T cell repertoires in COVID-19. Study-level information: The study drew acute and convalescent COVID-19 samples from the United States, Italy and Spain.

Between the trimmed V and J ends, which lost 3 bases and 2 bases, there was a span of 7 bases. Germline V gives CDR1 LNHDA, CDR2 SQIVND (reference sequence). The CDR3 totals 13 residues. There are a few counts of this clone. Original analysis: By means of reference gene primer amplification, nucleated cell counts were estimated. Clones were read by immunoSEQ multiplex PCR, and TCRdb kept only the in-frame ones, dropping some. V, J and clone size reflect that table, while D and trimming were determined from the DNA. This sample has 95,000 to 150,000 clones, with 80% to 90% found just once. The origin of this receptor is a man between 40 and 49 years old with acute or convalescent COVID-19. The chain couples TRBV19 to TRBJ2-5; D not resolved. The sequenced sample was peripheral blood. The CDR3 sequence is CASSIGSQETQYF. The CDR3 DNA follows: TGTGCCAGTAGTATCGGGTCGCAAGAGACCCAGTACTTC.